The subject of this entry is one T cell receptor (beta chain). No antigen is known for it. Primers for the PCR totalled 60 Vbeta and 13 Jbeta. The data were produced by immunoSEQ multiplex PCR, yet TCRdb's version contains in-frame clones alone and is incomplete. The sample carries around 180,000 clones, roughly 88% recorded once. Trimming at V came to 5 bases and at J to 2 bases, leaving 11 bases not matched to a gene. CDR3 length: 17 amino acids. The germline CDR1 and CDR2 sequences are MNHEY and SMNVEV (reference sequence). These data belong to a study of cytomegalovirus exposure and HLA in healthy donors. Overall study: Unique TCRs from HLA-typed donors, around 93 million of them, were held in an early data release.

General observations from the study: Earlier findings revealed that most TCR beta V segments proved productive either about 87% or about 30% of the time. Cytomegalovirus status, reportedly, was diagnosed with high specificity and sensitivity by the classifier.

The chain combines TRBV27 with TRBJ2-3; 9 bases line up with TRBD1. The source of this sequence is a boy under 10 years old in good health and CMV-seronegative. Sequencing was performed on PBMCs. The CDR3 reads CASSKKTGTGHTDTQYF. The CDR3 bases are TGTGCCAGCAGTAAAAAGACCGGGACAGGGCACACAGATACGCAGTATTTT.